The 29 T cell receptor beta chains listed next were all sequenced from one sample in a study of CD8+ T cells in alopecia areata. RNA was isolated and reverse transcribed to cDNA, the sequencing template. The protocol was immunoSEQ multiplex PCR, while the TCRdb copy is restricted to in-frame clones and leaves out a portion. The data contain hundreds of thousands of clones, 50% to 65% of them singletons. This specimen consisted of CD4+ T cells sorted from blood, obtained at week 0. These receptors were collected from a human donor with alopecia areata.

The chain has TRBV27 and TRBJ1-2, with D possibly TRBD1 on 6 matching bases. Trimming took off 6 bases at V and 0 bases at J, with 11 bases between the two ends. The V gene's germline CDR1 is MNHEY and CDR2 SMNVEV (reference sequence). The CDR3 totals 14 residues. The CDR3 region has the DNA TGTGCCAGCAGAAAAGGGGGTGCTAACTATGGCTACACCTTC. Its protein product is CASRKGGANYGYTF.

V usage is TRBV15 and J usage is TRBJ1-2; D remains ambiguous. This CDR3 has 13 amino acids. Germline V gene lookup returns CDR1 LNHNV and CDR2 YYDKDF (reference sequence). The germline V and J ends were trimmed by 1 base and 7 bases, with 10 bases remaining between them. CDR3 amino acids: CATSRAGSGGYTF. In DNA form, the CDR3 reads TGTGCCACCAGCAGAGCAGGCTCGGGTGGCTACACCTTC.

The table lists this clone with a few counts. This chain's CDR3 is CASSDRRVYGYTF. CDR3 bases: TGCGCCAGCAGCGACAGGAGGGTCTATGGCTACACCTTC. The chain employs TRBV4-1 and TRBJ1-2, with D perhaps matching TRBD1 (6 bases). Trimming took 5 bases from V and 4 from J, leaving 11 bases between them. The CDR3 is 13 residues long. Per germline, CDR1 MGHRA and CDR2 YSYEKL.

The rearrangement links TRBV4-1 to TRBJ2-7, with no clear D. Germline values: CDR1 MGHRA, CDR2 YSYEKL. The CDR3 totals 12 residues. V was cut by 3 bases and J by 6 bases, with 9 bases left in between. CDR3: CASSHSLGEQYF. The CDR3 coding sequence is TGCGCCAGCAGCCACAGTCTCGGCGAGCAGTACTTC.

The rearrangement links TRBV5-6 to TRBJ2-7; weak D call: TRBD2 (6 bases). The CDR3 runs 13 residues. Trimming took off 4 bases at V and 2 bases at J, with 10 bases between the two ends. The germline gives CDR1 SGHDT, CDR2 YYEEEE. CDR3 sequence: CASSRDFAYEQYF. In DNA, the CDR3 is TGTGCCAGCAGCCGGGACTTTGCCTACGAGCAGTACTTC.

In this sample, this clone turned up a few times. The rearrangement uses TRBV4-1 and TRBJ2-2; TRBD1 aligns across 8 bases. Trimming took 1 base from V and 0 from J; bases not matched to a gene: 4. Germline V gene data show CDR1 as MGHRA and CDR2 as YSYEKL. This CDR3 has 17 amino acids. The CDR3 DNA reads TGCGCCAGCAGCCAAGGTCGGGACAGGACGAACACCGGGGAGCTGTTTTTT. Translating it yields CASSQGRDRTNTGELFF.

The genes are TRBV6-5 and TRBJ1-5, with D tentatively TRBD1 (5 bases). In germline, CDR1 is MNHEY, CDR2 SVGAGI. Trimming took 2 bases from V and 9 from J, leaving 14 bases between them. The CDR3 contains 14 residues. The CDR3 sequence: CASSYEQRGRPQHF. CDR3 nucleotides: TGTGCCAGCAGTTACGAACAGAGGGGAAGGCCCCAGCATTTT.

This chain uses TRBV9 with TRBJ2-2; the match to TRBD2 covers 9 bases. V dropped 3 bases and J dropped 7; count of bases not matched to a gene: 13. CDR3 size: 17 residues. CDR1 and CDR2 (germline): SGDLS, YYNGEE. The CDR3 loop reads CASSARGAGGQGGELFF. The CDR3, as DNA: TGTGCCAGCAGCGCCAGGGGCGCGGGAGGGCAGGGCGGGGAGCTGTTTTTT.

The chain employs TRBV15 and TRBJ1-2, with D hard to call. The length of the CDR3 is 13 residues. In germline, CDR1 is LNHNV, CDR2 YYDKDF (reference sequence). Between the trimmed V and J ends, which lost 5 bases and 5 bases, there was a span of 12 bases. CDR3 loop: CATSPPVVYGYTF. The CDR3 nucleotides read TGTGCCACCAGCCCCCCGGTTGTTTATGGCTACACCTTC.

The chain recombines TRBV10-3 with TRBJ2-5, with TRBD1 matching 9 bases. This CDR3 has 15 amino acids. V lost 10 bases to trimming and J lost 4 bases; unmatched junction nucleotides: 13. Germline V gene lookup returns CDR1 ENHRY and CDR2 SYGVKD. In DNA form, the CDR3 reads TGTGCCACTCGAGTACCGGGACAGGGAGGAGAGACCCAGTACTTC. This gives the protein CATRVPGQGGETQYF.

CDR3 loop: CASSLGLAGALPHPYNEQFF. Written as DNA, the CDR3 is TGCGCCAGCAGCTTGGGACTAGCGGGAGCACTCCCCCATCCTTACAATGAGCAGTTCTTC. The chain is built from TRBV5-1 and TRBJ2-1, with 12 bases identical to TRBD2. V lost 0 bases and J lost 4; bases outside the gene matches: 14. Germline assignment: CDR1 SGHRS and CDR2 YFSETQ. CDR3 length: 20 residues.

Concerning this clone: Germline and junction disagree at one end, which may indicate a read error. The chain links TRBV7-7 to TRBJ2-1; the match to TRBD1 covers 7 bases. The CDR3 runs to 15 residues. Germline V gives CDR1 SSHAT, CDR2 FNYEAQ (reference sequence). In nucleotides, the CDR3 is TGTGCTAGCAGCTTCCGACAGGGTTCCTACAATGAGCAGTTCTTC. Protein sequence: CASSFRQGSYNEQFF.

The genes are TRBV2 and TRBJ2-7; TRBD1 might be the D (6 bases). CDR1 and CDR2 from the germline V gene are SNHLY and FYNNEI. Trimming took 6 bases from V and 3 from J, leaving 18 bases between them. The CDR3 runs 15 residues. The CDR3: CASRGETGSLYEQYF. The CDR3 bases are TGTGCCAGCAGAGGCGAGACAGGTAGTCTCTACGAGCAGTACTTC. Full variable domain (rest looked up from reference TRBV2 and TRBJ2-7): EPEVTQTPSHQVTQMGQEVILRCVPISNHLYFYWYRQILGQKVEFLVSFYNNEISEKSEIFDDQFSVERPDGSNFTLKIRSTKLEDSAMYFCASRGETGSLYEQYFGPGTRLTVT.

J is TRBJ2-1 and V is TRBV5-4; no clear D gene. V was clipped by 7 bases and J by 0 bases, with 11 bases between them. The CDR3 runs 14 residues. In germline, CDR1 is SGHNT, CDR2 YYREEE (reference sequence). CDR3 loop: CASVEPGSYNEQFF. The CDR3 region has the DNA TGTGCCAGCGTCGAGCCCGGCTCCTACAATGAGCAGTTCTTC.

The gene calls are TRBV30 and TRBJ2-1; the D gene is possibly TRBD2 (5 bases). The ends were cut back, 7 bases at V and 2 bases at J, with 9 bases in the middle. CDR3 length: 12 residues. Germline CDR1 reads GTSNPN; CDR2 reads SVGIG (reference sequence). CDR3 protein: CASLGAYNEQFF. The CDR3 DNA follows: TGTGCCTCGCTCGGGGCCTACAATGAGCAGTTCTTC.

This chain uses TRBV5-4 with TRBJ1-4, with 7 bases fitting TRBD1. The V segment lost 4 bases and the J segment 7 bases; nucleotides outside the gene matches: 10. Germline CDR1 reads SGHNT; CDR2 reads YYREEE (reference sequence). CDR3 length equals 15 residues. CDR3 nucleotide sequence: TGTGCCAGCAGCCAACGACAGGGAGTAGTTGAAAAACTGTTTTTT. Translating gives CASSQRQGVVEKLFF.

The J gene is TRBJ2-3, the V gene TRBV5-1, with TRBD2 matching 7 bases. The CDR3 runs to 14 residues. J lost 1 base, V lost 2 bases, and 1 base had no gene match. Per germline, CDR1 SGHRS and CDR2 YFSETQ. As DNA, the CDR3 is TGCGCCAGCAGCTTAACTAGCGGCACAGATACGCAGTATTTT. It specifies CASSLTSGTDTQYF.

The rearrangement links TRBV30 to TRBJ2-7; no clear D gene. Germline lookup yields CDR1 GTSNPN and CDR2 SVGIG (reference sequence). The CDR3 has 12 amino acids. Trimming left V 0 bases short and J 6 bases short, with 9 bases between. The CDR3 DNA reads TGTGCCTGGAGTGTAACGGGTCGCGAGCAGTACTTC. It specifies CAWSVTGREQYF. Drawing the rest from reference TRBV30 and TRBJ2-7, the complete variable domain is SQTIHQWPATLVQPVGSPLSLECTVEGTSNPNLYWYRQAAGRGLQLLFYSVGIGQISSEVPQNLSASRPQDRQFILSSKKLLLSDSGFYLCAWSVTGREQYFGPGTRLTVT.

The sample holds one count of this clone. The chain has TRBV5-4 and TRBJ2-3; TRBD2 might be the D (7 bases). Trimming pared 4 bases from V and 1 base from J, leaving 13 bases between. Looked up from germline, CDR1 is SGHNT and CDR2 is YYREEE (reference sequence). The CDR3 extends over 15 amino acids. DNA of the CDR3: TGTGCCAGCAGCGAGGGGGGGTTCGGCACAGATACGCAGTATTTT. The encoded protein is CASSEGGFGTDTQYF.

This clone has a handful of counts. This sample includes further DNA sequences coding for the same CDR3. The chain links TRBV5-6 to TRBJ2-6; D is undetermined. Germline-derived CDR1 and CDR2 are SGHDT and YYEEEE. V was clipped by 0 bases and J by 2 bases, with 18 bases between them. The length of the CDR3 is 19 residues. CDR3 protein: CASSLAYAWVQTGANVLTF. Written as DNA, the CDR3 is TGTGCCAGCAGCTTGGCCTATGCGTGGGTACAAACTGGGGCCAACGTCCTGACTTTC.

CDR3 coding DNA: TGTGCCAGCAGTTACTCGGGCAGGGGGCTCAACATTCAGTACTTC. It encodes CASSYSGRGLNIQYF. The chain couples TRBV6-5 to TRBJ2-4; 8 nucleotides match TRBD1. V shed 0 bases and J 7 bases; nucleotides not matched to a gene: 5. The CDR3 is 15 residues long. Germline V CDR1 and CDR2: MNHEY, SVGAGI.

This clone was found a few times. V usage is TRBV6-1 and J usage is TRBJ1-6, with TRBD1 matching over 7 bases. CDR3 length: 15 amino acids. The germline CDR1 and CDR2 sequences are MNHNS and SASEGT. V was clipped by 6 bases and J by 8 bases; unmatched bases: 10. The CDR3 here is CASRRQTTGDSPLHF. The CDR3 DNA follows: TGTGCCAGCAGGAGACAAACTACAGGGGATTCACCCCTCCACTTT.

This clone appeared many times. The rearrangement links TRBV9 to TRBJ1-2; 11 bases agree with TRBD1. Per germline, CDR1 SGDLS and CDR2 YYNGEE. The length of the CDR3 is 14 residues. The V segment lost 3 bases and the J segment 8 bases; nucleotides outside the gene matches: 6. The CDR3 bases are TGTGCCAGCAGCGAGGAGGGGACAGGGGGAGGCTACACCTTC. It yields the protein CASSEEGTGGGYTF. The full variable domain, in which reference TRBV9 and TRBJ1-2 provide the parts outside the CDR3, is DSGVTQTPKHLITATGQRVTLRCSPRSGDLSVYWYQQSLDQGLQFLIQYYNGEERAKGNILERFSAQQFPDLHSELNLSSLELGDSALYFCASSEEGTGGGYTFGSGTRLTVV.

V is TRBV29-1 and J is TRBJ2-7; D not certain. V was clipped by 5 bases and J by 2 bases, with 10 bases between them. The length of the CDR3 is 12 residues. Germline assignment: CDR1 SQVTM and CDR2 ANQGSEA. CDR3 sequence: CSVSTVTYEQYF. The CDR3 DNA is TGCAGCGTTTCGACTGTAACCTACGAGCAGTACTTC.

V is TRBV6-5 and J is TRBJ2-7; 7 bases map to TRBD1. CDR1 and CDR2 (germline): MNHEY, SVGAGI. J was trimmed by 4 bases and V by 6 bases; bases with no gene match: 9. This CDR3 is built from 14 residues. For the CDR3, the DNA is TGTGCCAGCAGACGCAGGGACAGCCCTTACGAGCAGTACTTC. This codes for CASRRRDSPYEQYF.

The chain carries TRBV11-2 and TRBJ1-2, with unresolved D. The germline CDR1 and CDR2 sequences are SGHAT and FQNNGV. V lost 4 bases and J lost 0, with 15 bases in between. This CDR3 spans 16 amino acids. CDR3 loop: CASSSPSLRANYGYTF. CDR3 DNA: TGTGCCAGCAGCTCCCCTTCCTTGCGAGCTAACTATGGCTACACCTTC.

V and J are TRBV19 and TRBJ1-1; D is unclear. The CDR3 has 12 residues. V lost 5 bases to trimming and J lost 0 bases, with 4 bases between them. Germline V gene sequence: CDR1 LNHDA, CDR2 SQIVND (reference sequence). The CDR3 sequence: CASSQLNTEAFF. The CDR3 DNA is TGTGCCAGTAGTCAGTTGAACACTGAAGCTTTCTTT.

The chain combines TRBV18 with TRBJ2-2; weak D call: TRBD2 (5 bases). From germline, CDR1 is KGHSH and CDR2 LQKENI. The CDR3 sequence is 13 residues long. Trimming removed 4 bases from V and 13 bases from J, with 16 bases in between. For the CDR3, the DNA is TGTGCCAGCTCACAGCGGACGGACCAGGTGCTGTTTTTT. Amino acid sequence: CASSQRTDQVLFF.

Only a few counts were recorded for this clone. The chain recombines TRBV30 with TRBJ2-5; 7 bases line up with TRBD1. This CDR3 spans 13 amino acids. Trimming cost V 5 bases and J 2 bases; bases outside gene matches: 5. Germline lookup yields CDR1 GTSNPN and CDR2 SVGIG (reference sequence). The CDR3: CAWATRGQETQYF. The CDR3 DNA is TGTGCCTGGGCCACCAGGGGGCAAGAGACCCAGTACTTC.